Listed here is a single T cell receptor beta chain. This entry belongs to a study of OX40 agonist ivuxolimab in advanced cancers. The repertoire was sequenced with immunoSEQ multiplex PCR; TCRdb's copy has only in-frame clones and lacks some. The sample includes just over 60,000 clones, 80% to 95% seen only once; the top ten take about 13%. This CDR3 region has 16 residues. Trimming cost V 2 bases and J 5 bases; bases outside gene matches: 11. CDR1 is MNHEY and CDR2 is SMNVEV in the germline V gene (reference sequence). The V gene is TRBV27, the J gene TRBJ2-5; 7 nucleotides align to TRBD2. Sequenced here: CD4+ or CD8+ T cells sorted from blood, sampled in a trial of the OX40 agonist ivuxolimab. This clonotype was obtained from an adult with an advanced solid tumor such as melanoma, head and neck, liver or kidney cancer. CDR3 residues: CASSLTGGGPGETQYF. CDR3 nucleotide sequence: TGTGCCAGCAGTTTAACCGGGGGAGGGCCGGGTGAGACCCAGTACTTC.